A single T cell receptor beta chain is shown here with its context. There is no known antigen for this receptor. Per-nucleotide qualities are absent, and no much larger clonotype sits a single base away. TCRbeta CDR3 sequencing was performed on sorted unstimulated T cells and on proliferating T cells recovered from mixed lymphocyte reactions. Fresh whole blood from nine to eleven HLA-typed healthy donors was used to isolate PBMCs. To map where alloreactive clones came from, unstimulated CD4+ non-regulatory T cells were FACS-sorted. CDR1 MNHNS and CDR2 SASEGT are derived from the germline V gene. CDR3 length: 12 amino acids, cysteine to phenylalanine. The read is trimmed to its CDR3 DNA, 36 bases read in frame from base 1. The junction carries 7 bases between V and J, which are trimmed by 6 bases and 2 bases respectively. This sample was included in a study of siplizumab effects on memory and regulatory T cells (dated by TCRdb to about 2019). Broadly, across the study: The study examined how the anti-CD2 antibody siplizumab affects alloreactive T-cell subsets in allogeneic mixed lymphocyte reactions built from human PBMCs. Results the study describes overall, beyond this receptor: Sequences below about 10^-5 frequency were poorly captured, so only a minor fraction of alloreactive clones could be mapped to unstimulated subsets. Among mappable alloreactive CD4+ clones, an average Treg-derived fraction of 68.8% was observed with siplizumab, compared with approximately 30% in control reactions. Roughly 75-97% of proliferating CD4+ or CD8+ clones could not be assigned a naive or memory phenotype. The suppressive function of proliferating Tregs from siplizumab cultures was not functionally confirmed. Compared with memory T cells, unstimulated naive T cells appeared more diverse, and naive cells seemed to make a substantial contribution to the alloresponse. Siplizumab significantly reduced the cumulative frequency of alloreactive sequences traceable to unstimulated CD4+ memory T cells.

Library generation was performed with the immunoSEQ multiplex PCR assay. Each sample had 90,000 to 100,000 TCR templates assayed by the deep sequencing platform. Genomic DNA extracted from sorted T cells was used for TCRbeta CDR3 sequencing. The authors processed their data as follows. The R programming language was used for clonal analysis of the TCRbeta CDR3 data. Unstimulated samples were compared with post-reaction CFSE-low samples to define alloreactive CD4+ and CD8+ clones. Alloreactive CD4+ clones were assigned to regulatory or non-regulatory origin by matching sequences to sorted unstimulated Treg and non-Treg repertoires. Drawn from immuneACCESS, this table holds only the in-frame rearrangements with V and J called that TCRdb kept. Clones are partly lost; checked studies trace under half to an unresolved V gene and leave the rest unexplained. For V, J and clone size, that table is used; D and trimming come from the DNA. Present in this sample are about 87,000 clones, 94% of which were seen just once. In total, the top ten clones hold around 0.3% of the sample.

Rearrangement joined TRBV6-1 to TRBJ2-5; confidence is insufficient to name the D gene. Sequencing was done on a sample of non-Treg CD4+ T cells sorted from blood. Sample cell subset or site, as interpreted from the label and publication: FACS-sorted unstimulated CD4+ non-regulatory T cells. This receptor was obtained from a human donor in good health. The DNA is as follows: TGTGCCAGCAGACATATGCAAGAGACCCAGTACTTC. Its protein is CASRHMQETQYF.